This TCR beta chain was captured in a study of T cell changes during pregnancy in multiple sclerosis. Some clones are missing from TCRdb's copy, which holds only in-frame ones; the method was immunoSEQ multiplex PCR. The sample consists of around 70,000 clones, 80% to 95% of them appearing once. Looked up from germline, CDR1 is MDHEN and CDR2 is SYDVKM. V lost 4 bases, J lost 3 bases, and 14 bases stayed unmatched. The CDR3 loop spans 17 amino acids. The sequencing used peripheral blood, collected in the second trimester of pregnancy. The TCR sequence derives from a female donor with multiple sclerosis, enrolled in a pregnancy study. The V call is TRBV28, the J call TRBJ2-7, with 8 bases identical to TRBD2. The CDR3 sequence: CASSSLPPGGPNYEQYF. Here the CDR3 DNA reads TGTGCCAGCAGTTCCCTCCCCCCGGGAGGGCCTAACTACGAGCAGTACTTC.